The T cell receptor (beta chain) described here comes from a study of shared clonotypes between healthy human individuals. All participating donors were Caucasian adults from Nashville, Tennessee. Deletions cut 6 bases from V and 2 bases from J, with 17 bases between. The length of the CDR3 is 15 residues. CDR1 and CDR2 from the germline V gene are SGHTA and FQGNSA. Per sorted-subset replicate PCR, input was around 200 ng DNA, representing about 29,000 T cell genomes. Libraries were prepared by immunoSEQ multiplex PCR; TCRdb keeps only in-frame clonotypes and omits some of them. Among 2 million to 2.5 million clones listed, 85% to 95% were seen once.

The rearrangement joins TRBV7-2 to TRBJ2-7; D is perhaps TRBD2 (5 bases). The sample comprised naive CD4+ T cells from PBMCs. Documented subset: CD45RA+ positively selected. This sequence originates from a man aged 18 to 29 in good health. Some clones in this sample may be carry-over from other donors' samples. CDR3 region: CASSRGFSEPYEQYF. The CDR3 region has the DNA TGTGCCAGCAGTCGCGGGTTTAGCGAACCCTACGAGCAGTACTTC.